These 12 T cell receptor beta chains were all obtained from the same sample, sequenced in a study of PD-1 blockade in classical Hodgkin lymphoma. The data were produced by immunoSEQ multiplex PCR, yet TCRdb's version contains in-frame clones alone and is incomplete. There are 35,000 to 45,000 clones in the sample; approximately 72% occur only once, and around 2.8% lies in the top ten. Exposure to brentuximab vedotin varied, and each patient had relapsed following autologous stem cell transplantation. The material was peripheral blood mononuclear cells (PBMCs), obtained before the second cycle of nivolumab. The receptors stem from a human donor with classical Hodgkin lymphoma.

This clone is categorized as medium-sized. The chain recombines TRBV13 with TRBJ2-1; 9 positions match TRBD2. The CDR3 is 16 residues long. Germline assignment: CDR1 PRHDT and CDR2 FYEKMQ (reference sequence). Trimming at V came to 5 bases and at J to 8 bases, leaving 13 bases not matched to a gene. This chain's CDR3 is CASSKVLAGKEDEQFF. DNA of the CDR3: TGTGCCAGCAGCAAAGTTCTAGCGGGGAAAGAGGATGAGCAGTTCTTC.

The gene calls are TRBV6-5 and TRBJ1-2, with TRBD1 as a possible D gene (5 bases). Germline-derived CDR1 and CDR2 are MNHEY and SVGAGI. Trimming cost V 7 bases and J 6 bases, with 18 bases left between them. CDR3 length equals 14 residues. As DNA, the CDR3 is TGTGCCAGCACCGAACGGACTACAGGCCATGGCTACACCTTC. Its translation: CASTERTTGHGYTF.

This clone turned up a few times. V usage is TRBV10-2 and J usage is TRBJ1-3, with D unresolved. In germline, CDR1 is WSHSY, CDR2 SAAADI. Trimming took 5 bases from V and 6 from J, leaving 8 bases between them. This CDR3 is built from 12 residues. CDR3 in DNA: TGCGCCAGCAGTACACCGTCAAACACCATATATTTT. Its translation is CASSTPSNTIYF.

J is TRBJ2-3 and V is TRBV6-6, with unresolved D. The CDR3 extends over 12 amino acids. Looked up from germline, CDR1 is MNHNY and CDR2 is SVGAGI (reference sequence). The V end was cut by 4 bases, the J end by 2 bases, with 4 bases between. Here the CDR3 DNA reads TGTGCCAGCAGTTGGTCCACAGATACGCAGTATTTT. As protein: CASSWSTDTQYF.

CDR3: CASSPGIGNGVNQPQHF. CDR3 nucleotide sequence: TGTGCCAGCAGCCCCGGGATCGGAAATGGAGTCAATCAGCCCCAGCATTTT. This chain uses TRBV7-9 with TRBJ1-5, with D unresolved. The CDR3 has 17 amino acids. Germline V gives CDR1 SEHNR, CDR2 FQNEAQ (reference sequence). Trimming stripped 5 bases from V and 3 bases from J, with 20 bases between.

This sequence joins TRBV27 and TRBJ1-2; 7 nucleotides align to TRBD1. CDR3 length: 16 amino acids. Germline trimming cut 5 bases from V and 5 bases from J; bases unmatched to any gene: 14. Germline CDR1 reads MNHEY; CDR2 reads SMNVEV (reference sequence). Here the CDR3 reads CASSLYSPPGGYGYTF. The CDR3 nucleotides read TGTGCCAGCAGTCTATACTCCCCTCCAGGGGGGTATGGCTACACCTTC.

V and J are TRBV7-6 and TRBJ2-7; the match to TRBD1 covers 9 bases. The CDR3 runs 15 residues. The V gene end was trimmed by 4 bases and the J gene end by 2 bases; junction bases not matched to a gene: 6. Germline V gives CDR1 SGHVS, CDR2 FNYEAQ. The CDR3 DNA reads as TGTGCCAGCAGCTCGCCGGGACAGGGTACCTACGAGCAGTACTTC. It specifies CASSSPGQGTYEQYF.

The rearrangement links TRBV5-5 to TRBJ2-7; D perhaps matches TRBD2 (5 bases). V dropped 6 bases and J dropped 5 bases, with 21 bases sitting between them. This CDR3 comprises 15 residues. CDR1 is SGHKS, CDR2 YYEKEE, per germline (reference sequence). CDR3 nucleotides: TGTGCCAGCACCAATCAACCCGGGGTGATCGACGAGCAGTACTTC. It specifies CASTNQPGVIDEQYF.

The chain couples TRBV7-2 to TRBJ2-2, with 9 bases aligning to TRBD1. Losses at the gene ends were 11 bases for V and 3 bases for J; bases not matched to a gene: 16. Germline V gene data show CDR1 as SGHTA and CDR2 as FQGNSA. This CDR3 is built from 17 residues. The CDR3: CAAARTGGTEYTGELFF. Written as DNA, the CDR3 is TGTGCCGCGGCTCGAACAGGGGGCACTGAATACACCGGGGAGCTGTTTTTT.

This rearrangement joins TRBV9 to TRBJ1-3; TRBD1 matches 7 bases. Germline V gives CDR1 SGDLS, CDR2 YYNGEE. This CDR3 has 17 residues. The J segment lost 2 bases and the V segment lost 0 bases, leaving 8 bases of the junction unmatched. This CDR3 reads CASSVDPPGGAGNTIYF. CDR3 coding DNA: TGTGCCAGCAGCGTAGATCCCCCAGGGGGGGCTGGAAACACCATATATTTT.

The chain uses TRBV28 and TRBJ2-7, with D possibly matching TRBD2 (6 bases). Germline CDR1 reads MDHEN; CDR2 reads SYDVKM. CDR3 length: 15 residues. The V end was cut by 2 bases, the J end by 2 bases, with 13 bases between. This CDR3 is CASSLGSPGAYEQYF. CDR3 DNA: TGTGCCAGCAGTTTAGGTAGCCCGGGAGCCTACGAGCAGTACTTC.

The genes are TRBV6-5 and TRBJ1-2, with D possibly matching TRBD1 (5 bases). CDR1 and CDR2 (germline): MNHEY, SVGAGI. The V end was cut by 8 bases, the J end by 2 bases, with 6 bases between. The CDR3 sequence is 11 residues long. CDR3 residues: CASWGNYGYTF. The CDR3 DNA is TGTGCCAGCTGGGGGAACTATGGCTACACCTTC.